This TCR beta chain was sequenced for a study of shared clonotypes between healthy human individuals. An even split of each subset's genomic DNA across several immunoSEQ plates was performed. The repertoire was sequenced with immunoSEQ multiplex PCR; TCRdb's copy has only in-frame clones and lacks some. The sample lists roughly 2,500,000 clones, more than 85% occurring once. Trimming cost V 0 bases and J 7 bases, with 9 bases left between them. CDR1 is MNHNY and CDR2 is SVGAGI in the germline V gene (reference sequence). The CDR3 loop spans 13 amino acids. This sequence joins TRBV6-6 and TRBJ1-2; D not certain. The receptor's source is a man aged 18 to 30 in good health. Some clones in this sample may be carry-over from other donors' samples. The sequenced sample consisted of naive CD4+ T cells from PBMCs. Noted subset: CD45RA+ positively selected. The CDR3 nucleotides are TGTGCCAGCAGTTACTCCCTGATACGTGGCTACACCTTC. Amino acid sequence: CASSYSLIRGYTF.